This record looks at one TCR beta chain sequence and its context. This entry belongs to a study of T cell responses to AZD1222 COVID-19 vaccine. Germline V lookup: CDR1 SNHLY, CDR2 FYNNEI. V lost 5 bases, J lost 2 bases, and 3 bases stayed unmatched. The CDR3 extends over 15 amino acids. Only in-frame clones appear in the TCRdb table, and some are missing; sequencing was by immunoSEQ multiplex PCR. Of some 100,000 clones listed, 91% are singletons. Here the sequenced sample was peripheral blood, taken on day 0 of AZD1222 vaccination. This receptor was obtained from an adult in good health. The chain joins TRBV2 to TRBJ2-6; TRBD1 agrees at 7 bases. CDR3 coding DNA: TGTGCCAGCAGTCGAGACAGGGCTGGGGCCAACGTCCTGACTTTC. It specifies CASSRDRAGANVLTF.